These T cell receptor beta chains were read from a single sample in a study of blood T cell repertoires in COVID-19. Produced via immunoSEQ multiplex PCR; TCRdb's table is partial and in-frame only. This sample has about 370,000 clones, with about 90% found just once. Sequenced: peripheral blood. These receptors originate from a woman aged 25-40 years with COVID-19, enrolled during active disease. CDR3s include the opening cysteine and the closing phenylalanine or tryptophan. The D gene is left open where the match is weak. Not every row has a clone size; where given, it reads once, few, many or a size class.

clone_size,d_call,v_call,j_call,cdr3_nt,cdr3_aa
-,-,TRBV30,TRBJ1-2,TGTGCCTGGAGAGGGGACTATGGCTACACCTTC,CAWRGDYGYTF
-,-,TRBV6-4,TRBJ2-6,TGTGCCAGCAGCCCCGGGGACTCTGGGGCCAACGTCCTGACTTTC,CASSPGDSGANVLTF
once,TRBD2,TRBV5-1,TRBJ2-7,TGCGCCAGCAGCACTACTAGCGGGAGTCCCAACGAGCAGTACTTC,CASSTTSGSPNEQYF
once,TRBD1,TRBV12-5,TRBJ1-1,TGTGCTAGTGGTTCCTACACACCTACCGGGACAGGGGGCTCTGAAGCTTTCTTT,CASGSYTPTGTGGSEAFF
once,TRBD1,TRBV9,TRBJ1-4,TGTGCCAGCAGCGTAGGGACAGGGATTAATGAAAAACTGTTTTTT,CASSVGTGINEKLFF
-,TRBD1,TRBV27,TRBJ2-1,TGTGCCAGCAGTCCCCGCGGACAGGGATCATACAATGAGCAGTTCTTC,CASSPRGQGSYNEQFF
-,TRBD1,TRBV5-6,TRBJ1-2,TGTGCCAGCAGCTTGGAGGGCAGGGGGCCGTTCTATGGCTACACCTTC,CASSLEGRGPFYGYTF
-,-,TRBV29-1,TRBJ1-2,TGCAGCGTTGCAAAGGGGTTAGCTAACTATGGCTACACCTTC,CSVAKGLANYGYTF
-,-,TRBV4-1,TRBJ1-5,TGCGCCAGCAGCGCCGGACAGACTCTCAATCAGCCCCAGCATTTT,CASSAGQTLNQPQHF
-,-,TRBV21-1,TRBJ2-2,TGTGCCAGCAGCAACTCCAACTCGACTAGCGGGATCACCTCGAACACCGGGGAGCTGTTTTTT,CASSNSNSTSGITSNTGELFF
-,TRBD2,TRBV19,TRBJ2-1,TGTGCCAGTAGTATCCTAGCGGGAGATAATGAGCAGTTCTTC,CASSILAGDNEQFF
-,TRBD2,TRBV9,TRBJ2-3,TGTGCCAGCAGCGCAGGGACTAGCGGGAGGGCCTTCTCGGGCACAGATACGCAGTATTTT,CASSAGTSGRAFSGTDTQYF
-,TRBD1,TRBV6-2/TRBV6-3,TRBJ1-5,TGTGCCAGCAGCCCTCAGGGGGCTGCGCCCAATCAGCCCCAGCATTTT,CASSPQGAAPNQPQHF
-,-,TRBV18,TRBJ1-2,TGTGCCAGCTCACCAGGGCCTTCCTACCCCTATGGCTACACCTTC,CASSPGPSYPYGYTF
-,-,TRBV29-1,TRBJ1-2,TGCAGCGGGGCCTCAGGGGATGGCTACACCTTC,CSGASGDGYTF
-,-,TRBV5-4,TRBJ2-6,TGTGCCAGCAGCCGTTTTTCTGGGGCCAACGTCCTGACTTTC,CASSRFSGANVLTF
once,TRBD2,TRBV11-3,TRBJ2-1,TGTGCCAGCAGCCTCTTGGGTGGCGGGAGTAATGAGCAGTTCTTC,CASSLLGGGSNEQFF
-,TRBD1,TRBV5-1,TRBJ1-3,TGCGCCAGCAGCTCTGGACAGGTTGGAAACACCATATATTTT,CASSSGQVGNTIYF
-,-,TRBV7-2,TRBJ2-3,TGTGCCAGCAGGTCTAGCACAGATACGCAGTATTTT,CASRSSTDTQYF
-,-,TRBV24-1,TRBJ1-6,TGTGCCACCAGTGCCCTAGAGAGGGTTGGGTCACCCCTCCACTTT,CATSALERVGSPLHF
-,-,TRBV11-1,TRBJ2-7,TGTGCCAGCAGCTTCGGGGGAGGGGGTGCCTACGAGCAGTACTTC,CASSFGGGGAYEQYF
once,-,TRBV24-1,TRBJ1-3,TGTGCCACCAGTGATTTCTACGGTGGCTCTGGAAACACCATATATTTT,CATSDFYGGSGNTIYF
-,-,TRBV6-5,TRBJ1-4,TGTGCCAGCAGTTACGACTTCTCAACTAATGAAAAACTGTTTTTT,CASSYDFSTNEKLFF
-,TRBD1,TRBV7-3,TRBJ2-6,TGTGCCAGCAGCTTACGTCCCAGGACAGGGTCCGGGGCCAACGTCCTGACTTTC,CASSLRPRTGSGANVLTF
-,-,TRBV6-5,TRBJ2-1,TGTGCCAGCGGCCTGACTAGTAAGGATGAGCAGTTCTTC,CASGLTSKDEQFF
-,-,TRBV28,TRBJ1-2,TGTGCCAGCAGTTTAGCAGGGGAGCGGATCCGCTACACCTTC,CASSLAGERIRYTF
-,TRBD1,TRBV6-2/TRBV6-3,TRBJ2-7,TGTGCCAGCAGTAGACAGGGGAGCTCCTACGAGCAGTACTTC,CASSRQGSSYEQYF
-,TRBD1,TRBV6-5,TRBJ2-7,TGTGCCAGAGAAATGGACAGGGCCCCCTCCTACGAGCAGTACTTC,CAREMDRAPSYEQYF
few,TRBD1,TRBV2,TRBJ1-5,TGTGCCAGCAGTGGGGCGACAGGGATAGGTCAGCCCCAGCATTTT,CASSGATGIGQPQHF
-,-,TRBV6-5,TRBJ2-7,TGTGCCAGCACCCCGGGGGCAGGGGGAGACTACGAGCAGTACTTC,CASTPGAGGDYEQYF
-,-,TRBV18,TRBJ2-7,TGTGCCAGCTCACCGGGTCGGACAACGGCCGAGCAGTACTTC,CASSPGRTTAEQYF
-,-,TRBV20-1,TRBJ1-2,TGCAGTGCTAGGGGCGACTATGGCTACACCTTC,CSARGDYGYTF
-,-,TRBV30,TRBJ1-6,TGTGCCTGGGGGCGATTCGATAATTCACCCCTCCACTTT,CAWGRFDNSPLHF
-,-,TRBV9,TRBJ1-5,TGTGCCAGCAGCGTAGTGCGGACAAGAAGCAATCAGCCCCAGCATTTT,CASSVVRTRSNQPQHF
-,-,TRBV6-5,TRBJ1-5,TGTGCCAGCAGTCCACAGTTCCTCAATCAGCCCCAGCATTTT,CASSPQFLNQPQHF
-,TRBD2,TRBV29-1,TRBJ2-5,TGCAGCCTGGGACTAGCCAAAGAGACCCAGTACTTC,CSLGLAKETQYF
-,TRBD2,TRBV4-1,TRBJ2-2,TGCGCCAGCAGCCAGGGACTAGCGGCGAATTCGAACACCGGGGAGCTGTTTTTT,CASSQGLAANSNTGELFF
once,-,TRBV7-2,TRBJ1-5,TGTGCCAGCAGCTTGAACGGTTGGAATCAGCCCCAGCATTTT,CASSLNGWNQPQHF
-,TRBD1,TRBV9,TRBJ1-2,TGTGCCAGCAGCGGACCGGGACAGGGGGCTTATAACTATGGCTACACCTTC,CASSGPGQGAYNYGYTF
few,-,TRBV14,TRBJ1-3,TGTGCCAGCAGCCAAAACCAGTGGCCTGGAAACACCATATATTTT,CASSQNQWPGNTIYF